This TCR beta chain derives from a study of regulatory T cells in long-lasting Graves disease. This clonotype was counted between two and nine times. Time point reported: newly diagnosed GD, antithyroid drugs for less than 3 months. PBMC RNA was the source of the TCR library. Sequencing libraries for TCR beta were prepared with iRepertoire HTBI primers and Arm-PCR of CDR3 regions. TCRdb re-called the multiplex PCR reads with MiXCR, one entry per CDR3 protein. The sample shows 200,000 to 250,000 distinct CDR3 sequences, 20% to 25% of them seen only once. The specimen was peripheral blood mononuclear cells (PBMCs), collected at new diagnosis, from a patient treated with antithyroid drugs. This sequence originates from a female donor with Graves disease.

Here the CDR3 reads CASSLEEGVYEQFF. The CDR3 nucleotides read TGTGCCAGCAGCTTAGAGGAGGGTGTCTATGAGCAGTTCTTC. The gene calls are TRBV7-6 and TRBJ2-1; perhaps TRBD2 as D (6 bases). The CDR3 spans 14 residues. V was clipped by 1 base and J by 8 bases, with 12 bases between them. Germline CDR1 SGHVS, CDR2 FNYEAQ.